The 5 T cell receptor beta chains below come from one sample, sequenced in a study of T-cell memory formation after mild COVID-19. TCRdb re-analysed the 5' RACE reads in MiXCR, keeping a single row per CDR3 protein. The sample shows about 140,000 distinct CDR3 sequences, 14% of them seen only once. The material sequenced was PBMCs or a T cell subset sorted from them (not recorded which). Every receptor here comes from an adult woman who had mild COVID-19 (a few samples of this study predate the infection). Cell type and time point are not known.

This clonotype was seen ten or more times. V and J are TRBV27 and TRBJ2-3; D uncertain. CDR3 length: 17 amino acids. Between the trimmed V and J ends, which lost 2 bases and 4 bases, there was a span of 19 bases. Germline loops: CDR1 MNHEY, CDR2 SMNVEV (reference sequence). CDR3 loop: CASSLLSGTRSPDTQYF. The CDR3 DNA sequence: TGTGCCAGCAGTTTACTCTCGGGCACAAGGTCGCCAGATACGCAGTATTTT.

The chain uses TRBV12-3 or TRBV12-4 and TRBJ1-1; no clear D gene. The V end was cut by 1 base, the J end by 1 base, with 7 bases between. The CDR3 covers 14 residues. As DNA, the CDR3 is TGTGCCAGCAGTTTAGGCAGCGGGAACACTGAAGCTTTCTTT. Its protein is CASSLGSGNTEAFF.

This CDR3 is CASSYWQGDTDTQYF. DNA for the CDR3: TGTGCCAGCAGTTACTGGCAGGGGGACACAGATACGCAGTATTTT. The chain employs TRBV6-5 and TRBJ2-3; 7 bases fit TRBD1. Germline lookup yields CDR1 MNHEY and CDR2 SVGAGI. CDR3 length: 15 amino acids. V lost 1 base and J lost 2; bases outside the gene matches: 3.

This clonotype was observed many times. The rearrangement links TRBV5-4 to TRBJ1-5; D is unclear. CDR1 SGHNT and CDR2 YYREEE come from the germline V gene (reference sequence). Between the trimmed V and J ends, which lost 0 bases and 4 bases, there was a span of 11 bases. The CDR3 loop spans 15 amino acids. The CDR3 DNA follows: TGTGCCAGCAGCTTGGATCCCGAGCCTAATCAGCCCCAGCATTTT. Its translation is CASSLDPEPNQPQHF.

V usage is TRBV19 and J usage is TRBJ2-7; D remains ambiguous. Trimming cost V 0 bases and J 5 bases, with 14 bases left between them. The CDR3 has 15 residues. The V gene's germline CDR1 is LNHDA and CDR2 SQIVND (reference sequence). The chain's CDR3 is CASSIDLATTHEQYF. DNA of the CDR3: TGTGCCAGTAGTATAGATCTGGCGACCACCCACGAGCAGTACTTC.